Following are 3 T cell receptor beta chains from one sample sequenced in a study of regulatory T cells in long-lasting Graves disease. Time point meaning: persistent/refractory GD, antithyroid drugs over 5 years with positive TRAb. Construction of the TCR library relied on RNA isolated from PBMCs. HTBI primers from iRepertoire and Arm-PCR of CDR3 regions yielded the TCR beta libraries. One entry per CDR3 protein, called by TCRdb with MiXCR from the multiplex PCR reads. Among about 470,000 distinct CDR3 sequences, roughly a fifth were seen once, and the ten largest hold 6.5% to 9%. The input for sequencing was peripheral blood mononuclear cells (PBMCs), taken when the disease was refractory, from a patient treated with antithyroid drugs. The receptors shown here come from a female donor with Graves disease.

The V and J genes are TRBV19 and TRBJ2-4, with 11 bases fitting TRBD1. V shed 3 bases, J shed 9 bases, and the junction held 13 bases outside the gene matches. Germline CDR1 is LNHDA and CDR2 is SQIVND (reference sequence). This CDR3 spans 17 amino acids. DNA of the CDR3: TGTGCCAGTAGTATCGGGGGTGGGACAGGGGGAATGGGCATTCAGTACTTC. This codes for CASSIGGGTGGMGIQYF. Together with reference TRBV19 and TRBJ2-4, the CDR3 gives the full variable domain: DGGITQSPKYLFRKEGQNVTLSCEQNLNHDAMYWYRQDPGQGLRLIYYSQIVNDFQKGDIAEGYSVSREKKESFPLTVTSAQKNPTAFYLCASSIGGGTGGMGIQYFGAGTRLSVL.

This clonotype appeared many times. The chain carries TRBV5-1 and TRBJ1-2; D might be TRBD1 (6 bases). V gave up 4 bases and J gave up 0 bases, with 13 bases separating them. Germline V gene data show CDR1 as SGHRS and CDR2 as YFSETQ. CDR3 length equals 15 residues. The CDR3 coding sequence is TGCGCCAGCAGCGAGGACAGCTCCACTAACTATGGCTACACCTTC. Translating it yields CASSEDSSTNYGYTF.

The rearrangement joins TRBV27 to TRBJ2-2; D possibly corresponds to TRBD1 (5 bases). The CDR3 is 15 amino acids. V lost 3 bases and J lost 3, with 11 bases in between. CDR1 is MNHEY, CDR2 SMNVEV, per germline (reference sequence). CDR3 region: CASSFSRDDTGELFF. The CDR3 region has the DNA TGTGCCAGCAGTTTTTCCAGGGATGACACCGGGGAGCTGTTTTTT.